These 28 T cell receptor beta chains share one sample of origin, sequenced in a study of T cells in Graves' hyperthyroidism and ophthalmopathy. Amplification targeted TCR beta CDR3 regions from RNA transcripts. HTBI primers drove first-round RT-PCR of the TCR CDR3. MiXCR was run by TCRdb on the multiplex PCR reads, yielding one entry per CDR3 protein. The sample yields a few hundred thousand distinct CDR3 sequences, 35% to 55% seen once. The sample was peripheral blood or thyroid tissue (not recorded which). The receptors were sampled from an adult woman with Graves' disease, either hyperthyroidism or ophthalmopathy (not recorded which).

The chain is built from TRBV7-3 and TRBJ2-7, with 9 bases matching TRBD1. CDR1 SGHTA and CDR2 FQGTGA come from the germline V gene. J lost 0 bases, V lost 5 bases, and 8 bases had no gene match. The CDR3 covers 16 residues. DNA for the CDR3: TGTGCCAGCAGCCCCGGGACAGGGAGGGCCTCCTACGAGCAGTACTTC. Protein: CASSPGTGRASYEQYF. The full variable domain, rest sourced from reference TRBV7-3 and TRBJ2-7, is GAGVSQTPSNKVTEKGKYVELRCDPISGHTALYWYRQSLGQGPEFLIYFQGTGAADDSGLPNDRFFAVRPEGSVSTLKIQRTERGDSAVYLCASSPGTGRASYEQYFGPGTRLTVT.

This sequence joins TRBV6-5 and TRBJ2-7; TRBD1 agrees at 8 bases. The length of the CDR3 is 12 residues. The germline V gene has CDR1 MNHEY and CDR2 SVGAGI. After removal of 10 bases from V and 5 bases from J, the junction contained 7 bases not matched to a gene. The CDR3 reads CATVTGANEQYF. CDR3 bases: TGTGCCACCGTGACAGGGGCCAACGAGCAGTACTTC.

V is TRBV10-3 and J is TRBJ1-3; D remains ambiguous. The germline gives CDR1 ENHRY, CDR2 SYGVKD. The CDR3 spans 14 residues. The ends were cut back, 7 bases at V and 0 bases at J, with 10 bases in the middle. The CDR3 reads CAIMPEGSGNTIYF. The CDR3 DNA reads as TGTGCCATCATGCCAGAAGGCTCTGGAAACACCATATATTTT.

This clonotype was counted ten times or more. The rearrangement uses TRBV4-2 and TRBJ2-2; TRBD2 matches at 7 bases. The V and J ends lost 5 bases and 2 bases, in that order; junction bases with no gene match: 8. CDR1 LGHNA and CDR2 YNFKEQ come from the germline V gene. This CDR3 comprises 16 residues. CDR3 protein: CASSDGRGSNTGELFF. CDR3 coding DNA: TGTGCCAGCAGCGACGGACGCGGGAGTAACACCGGGGAGCTGTTTTTT.

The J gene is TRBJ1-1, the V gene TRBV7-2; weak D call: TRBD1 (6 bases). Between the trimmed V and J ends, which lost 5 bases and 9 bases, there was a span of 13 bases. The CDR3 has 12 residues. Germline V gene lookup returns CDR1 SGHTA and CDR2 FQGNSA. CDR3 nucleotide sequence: TGTGCCAGCAGCCGATGGGGGCACCAAGCTTTCTTT. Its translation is CASSRWGHQAFF.

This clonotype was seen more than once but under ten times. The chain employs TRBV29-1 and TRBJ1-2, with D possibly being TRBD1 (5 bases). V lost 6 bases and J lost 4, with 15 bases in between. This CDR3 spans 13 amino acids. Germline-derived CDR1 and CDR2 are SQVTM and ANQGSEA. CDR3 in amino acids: CSVAGTSSYGYTF. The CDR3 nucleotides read TGCAGCGTCGCCGGGACTTCCTCCTATGGCTACACCTTC.

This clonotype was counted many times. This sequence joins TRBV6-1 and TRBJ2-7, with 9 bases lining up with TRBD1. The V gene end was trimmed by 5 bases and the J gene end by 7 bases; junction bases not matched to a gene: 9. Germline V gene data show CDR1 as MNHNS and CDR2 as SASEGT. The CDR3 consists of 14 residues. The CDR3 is CASSTGTGSEEQYF. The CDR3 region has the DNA TGTGCCAGCAGTACCGGGACAGGGTCGGAAGAGCAGTACTTC.

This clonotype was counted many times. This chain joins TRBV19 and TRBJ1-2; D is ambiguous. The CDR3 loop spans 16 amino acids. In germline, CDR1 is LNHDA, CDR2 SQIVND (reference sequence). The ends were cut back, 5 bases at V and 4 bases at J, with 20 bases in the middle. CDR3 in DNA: TGTGCCAGTAGTCCTCCAGTCCTCCGCCCTCCCTATGGCTACACCTTC. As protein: CASSPPVLRPPYGYTF.

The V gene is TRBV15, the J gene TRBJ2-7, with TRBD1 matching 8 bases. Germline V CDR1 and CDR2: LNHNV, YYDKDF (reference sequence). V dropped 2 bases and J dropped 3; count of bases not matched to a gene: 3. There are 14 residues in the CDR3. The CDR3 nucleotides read TGTGCCACCAGCAGACCGGGACAGGTCTACGAGCAGTACTTC. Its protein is CATSRPGQVYEQYF.

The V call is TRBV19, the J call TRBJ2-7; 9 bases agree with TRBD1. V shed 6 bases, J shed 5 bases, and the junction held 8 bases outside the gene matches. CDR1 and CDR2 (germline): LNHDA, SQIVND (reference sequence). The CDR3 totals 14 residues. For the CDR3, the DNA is TGTGCCAGTAGCCTTCGGACAGGGGTAAACGAGCAGTACTTC. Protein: CASSLRTGVNEQYF.

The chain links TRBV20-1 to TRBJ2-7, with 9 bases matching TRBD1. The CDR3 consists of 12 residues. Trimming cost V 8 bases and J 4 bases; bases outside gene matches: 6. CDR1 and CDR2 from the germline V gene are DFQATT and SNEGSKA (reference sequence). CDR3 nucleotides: TGCAGTCCAGGACAGGGGAGGTACGAGCAGTACTTC. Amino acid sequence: CSPGQGRYEQYF.

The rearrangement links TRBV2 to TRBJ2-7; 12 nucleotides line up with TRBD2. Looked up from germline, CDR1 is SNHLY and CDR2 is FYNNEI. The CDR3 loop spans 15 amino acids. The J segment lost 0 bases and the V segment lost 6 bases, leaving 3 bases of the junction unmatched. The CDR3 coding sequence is TGTGCCAGCAGCGAGACTAGCGGGAGCTCCTACGAGCAGTACTTC. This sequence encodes CASSETSGSSYEQYF.

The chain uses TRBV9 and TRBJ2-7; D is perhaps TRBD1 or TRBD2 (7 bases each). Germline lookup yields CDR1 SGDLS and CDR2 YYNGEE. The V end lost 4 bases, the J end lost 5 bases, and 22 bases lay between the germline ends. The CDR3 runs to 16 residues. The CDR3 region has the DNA TGTGCCAGCAGCCCTCGCCTAGCGGTAGGGGGCCACGAGCAGTACTTC. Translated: CASSPRLAVGGHEQYF. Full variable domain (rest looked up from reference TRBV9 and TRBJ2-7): DSGVTQTPKHLITATGQRVTLRCSPRSGDLSVYWYQQSLDQGLQFLIQYYNGEERAKGNILERFSAQQFPDLHSELNLSSLELGDSALYFCASSPRLAVGGHEQYFGPGTRLTVT.

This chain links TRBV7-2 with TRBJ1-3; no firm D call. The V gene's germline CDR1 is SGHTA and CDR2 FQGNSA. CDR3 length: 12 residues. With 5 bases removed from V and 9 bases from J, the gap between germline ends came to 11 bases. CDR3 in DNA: TGTGCCAGCAGCATTTGGTCCTCCACCATATATTTT. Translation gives CASSIWSSTIYF.

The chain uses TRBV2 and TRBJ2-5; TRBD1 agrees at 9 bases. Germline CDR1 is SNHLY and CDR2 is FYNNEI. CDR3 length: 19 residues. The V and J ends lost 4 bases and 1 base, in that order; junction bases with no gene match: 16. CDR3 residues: CASSVYRGLAGAVQETQYF. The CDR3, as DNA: TGTGCCAGCAGTGTCTACAGGGGGCTGGCGGGAGCCGTCCAAGAGACCCAGTACTTC.

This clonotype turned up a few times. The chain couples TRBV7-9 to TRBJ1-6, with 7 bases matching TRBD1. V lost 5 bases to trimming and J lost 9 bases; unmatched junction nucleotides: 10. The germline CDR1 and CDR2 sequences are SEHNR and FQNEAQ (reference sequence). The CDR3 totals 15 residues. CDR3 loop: CASSTGTDSGSPLHF. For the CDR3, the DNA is TGTGCCAGCAGCACCGGGACAGACAGCGGTTCACCCCTCCACTTT.

For the CDR3, the DNA is TGTGCCAGCAGCTCGGACCTTTCGGCCCAGCATTTT. Residues: CASSSDLSAQHF. The chain has TRBV7-2 and TRBJ1-5; D is unresolved. Germline CDR1 SGHTA, CDR2 FQGNSA. The CDR3 spans 12 residues. Trimming shortened V by 4 bases and J by 11 bases, and 12 bases separated the two germline ends.

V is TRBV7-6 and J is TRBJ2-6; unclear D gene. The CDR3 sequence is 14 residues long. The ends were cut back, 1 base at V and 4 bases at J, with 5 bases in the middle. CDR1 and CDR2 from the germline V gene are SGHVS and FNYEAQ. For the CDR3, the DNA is TGTGCCAGCAGCTTAGAGTCCGGGGCCAACGTCCTGACTTTC. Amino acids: CASSLESGANVLTF.

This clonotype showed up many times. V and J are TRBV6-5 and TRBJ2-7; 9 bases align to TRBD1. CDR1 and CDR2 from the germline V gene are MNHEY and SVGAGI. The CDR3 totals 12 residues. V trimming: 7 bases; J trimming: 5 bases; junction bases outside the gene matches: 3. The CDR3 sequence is CASTRTGDEQYF. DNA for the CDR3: TGTGCCAGCACCAGGACAGGGGACGAGCAGTACTTC.

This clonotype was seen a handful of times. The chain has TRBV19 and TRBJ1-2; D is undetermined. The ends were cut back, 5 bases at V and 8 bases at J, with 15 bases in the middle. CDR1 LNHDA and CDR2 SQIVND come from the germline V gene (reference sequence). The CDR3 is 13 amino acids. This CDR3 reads CASSSRGLEGYTF. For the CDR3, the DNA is TGTGCCAGTAGTTCTCGGGGATTGGAGGGCTACACCTTC.

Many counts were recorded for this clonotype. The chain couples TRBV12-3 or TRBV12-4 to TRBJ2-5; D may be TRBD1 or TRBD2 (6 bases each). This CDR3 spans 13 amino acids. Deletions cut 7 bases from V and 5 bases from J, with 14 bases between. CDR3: CASTGGGRETQYF. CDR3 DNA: TGTGCCAGCACCGGAGGGGGGCGGGAGACCCAGTACTTC.

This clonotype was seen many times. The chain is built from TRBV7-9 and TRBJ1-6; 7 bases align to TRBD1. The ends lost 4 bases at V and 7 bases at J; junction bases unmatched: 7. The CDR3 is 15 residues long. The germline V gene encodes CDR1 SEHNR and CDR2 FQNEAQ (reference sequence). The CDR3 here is CASSSTDRQNSPLHF. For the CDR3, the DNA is TGTGCCAGCAGCTCCACGGACAGGCAGAATTCACCCCTCCACTTT.

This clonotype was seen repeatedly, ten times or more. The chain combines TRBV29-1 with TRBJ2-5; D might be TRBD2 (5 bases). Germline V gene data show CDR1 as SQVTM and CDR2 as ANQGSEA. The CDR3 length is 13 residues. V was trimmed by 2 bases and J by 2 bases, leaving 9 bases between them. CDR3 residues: CSVEPGTQETQYF. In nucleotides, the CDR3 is TGCAGCGTTGAACCGGGAACACAAGAGACCCAGTACTTC.

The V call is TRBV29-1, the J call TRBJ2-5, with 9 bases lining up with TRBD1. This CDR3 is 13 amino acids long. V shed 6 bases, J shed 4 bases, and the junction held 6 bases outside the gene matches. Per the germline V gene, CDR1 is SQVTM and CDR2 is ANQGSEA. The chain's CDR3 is CSVLRDRVETQYF. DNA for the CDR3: TGCAGCGTCCTCCGGGACAGGGTAGAGACCCAGTACTTC. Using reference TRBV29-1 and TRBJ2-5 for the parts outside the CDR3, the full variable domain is SAVISQKPSRDICQRGTSLTIQCQVDSQVTMMFWYRQQPGQSLTLIATANQGSEATYESGFVIDKFPISRPNLTFSTLTVSNMSPEDSSIYLCSVLRDRVETQYFGPGTRLLVL.

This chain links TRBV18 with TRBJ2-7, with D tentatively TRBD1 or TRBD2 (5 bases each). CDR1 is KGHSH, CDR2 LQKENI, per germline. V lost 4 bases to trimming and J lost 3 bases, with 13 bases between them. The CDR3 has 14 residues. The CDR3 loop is CASSRGTERYEQYF. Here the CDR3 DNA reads TGTGCCAGCTCACGAGGGACGGAACGCTACGAGCAGTACTTC.

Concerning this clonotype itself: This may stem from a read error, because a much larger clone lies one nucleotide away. CDR3 nucleotides: TGTGCCAGCGGTGGACAGGGGTTTGATTCACCCCTCCACTTT. Amino acids: CASGGQGFDSPLHF. The J gene is TRBJ1-6, the V gene TRBV2; 9 bases fit TRBD1. This CDR3 has 14 residues. J was trimmed by 8 bases and V by 8 bases; bases with no gene match: 7. From germline, CDR1 is SNHLY and CDR2 FYNNEI.

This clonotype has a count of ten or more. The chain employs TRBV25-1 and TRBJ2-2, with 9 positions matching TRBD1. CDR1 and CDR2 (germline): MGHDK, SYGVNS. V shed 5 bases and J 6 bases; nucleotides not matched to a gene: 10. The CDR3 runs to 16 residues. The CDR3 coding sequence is TGTGCCAGCAGTAATTTAGGGACAGGGAAGGCCGGGGAGCTGTTTTTT. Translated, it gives CASSNLGTGKAGELFF.

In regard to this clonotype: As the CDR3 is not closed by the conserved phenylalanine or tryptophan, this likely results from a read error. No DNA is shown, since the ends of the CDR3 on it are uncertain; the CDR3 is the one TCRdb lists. The CDR3 region is CASSRRRQGV. The chain is built from TRBV12-3 or TRBV12-4 and TRBJ2-5; the table's D call, TRBD1, was not checked against the DNA. The CDR3 has 10 amino acids, counting both end residues.